These 20 T cell receptor beta chains came from one sample sequenced in a study of shared clonotypes between healthy human individuals. The method was immunoSEQ multiplex PCR; TCRdb's version includes in-frame clones alone and lacks a portion of them. This sample yields about 2.3 million clones, of which 80% to 95% are seen a single time; approximately 0.39% belongs to the top ten. The sample comprised naive CD4+ T cells from PBMCs. Specified subset: CD45RA+ positively selected. All receptors come from a man younger than 35 in good health. Some clones in this sample may be carry-over from other donors' samples.

The rearrangement joins TRBV28 to TRBJ2-1, with a possible D match to TRBD1 (6 bases). The CDR3 is 12 residues long. V shed 6 bases and J shed 8 bases, with 11 bases lying between them. The germline V gene has CDR1 MDHEN and CDR2 SYDVKM. CDR3 sequence: CASRDSRDEQFF. CDR3 nucleotides: TGTGCCAGCAGGGACAGTCGGGATGAGCAGTTCTTC.

V gene TRBV2 combines with J gene TRBJ2-1; D is ambiguous. The CDR3 runs 14 residues. Germline V CDR1 and CDR2: SNHLY, FYNNEI. V shed 1 base and J shed 5 bases, with 9 bases lying between them. In nucleotides, the CDR3 is TGTGCCAGCAGTGAAGGGGATGAGGACAATGAGCAGTTCTTC. Amino acid sequence: CASSEGDEDNEQFF.

This chain joins TRBV30 and TRBJ2-7, with unresolved D. The germline CDR1 and CDR2 sequences are GTSNPN and SVGIG (reference sequence). The CDR3 has 13 residues. V dropped 0 bases and J dropped 4 bases, with 10 bases sitting between them. CDR3 sequence (DNA): TGTGCCTGGAGTGTAGATATGAATTACGAGCAGTACTTC. Translation: CAWSVDMNYEQYF.

Note on this clone: Different DNA sequences within this sample yield the same CDR3. V is TRBV28 and J is TRBJ2-3; D not certain. Germline CDR1 reads MDHEN; CDR2 reads SYDVKM. The CDR3 covers 12 residues. The V end lost 3 bases, the J end lost 4 bases, and 5 bases lay between the germline ends. CDR3 residues: CASSLVSDTQYF. CDR3 sequence (DNA): TGTGCCAGCAGTTTGGTTTCAGATACGCAGTATTTT.

This chain links TRBV7-6 with TRBJ2-4; D is ambiguous. V lost 5 bases and J lost 0, with 17 bases in between. The CDR3 sequence is 17 residues long. The germline V gene has CDR1 SGHVS and CDR2 FNYEAQ. The CDR3 loop is CASSIPIRALAKNIQYF. CDR3 coding DNA: TGTGCCAGCAGCATCCCGATTCGAGCCTTAGCCAAAAACATTCAGTACTTC.

This clone was seen a single time. This chain joins TRBV30 and TRBJ1-4; weak D call: TRBD1 (5 bases). V gave up 5 bases and J gave up 6 bases, with 19 bases separating them. CDR1 and CDR2 from the germline V gene are GTSNPN and SVGIG (reference sequence). The CDR3 is 15 residues long. The CDR3 coding sequence is TGTGCCTGGTGTCGACCGGGGCAGGGATATGAAAAACTGTTTTTT. It specifies CAWCRPGQGYEKLFF. Complete variable domain (other parts from reference TRBV30 and TRBJ1-4): SQTIHQWPATLVQPVGSPLSLECTVEGTSNPNLYWYRQAAGRGLQLLFYSVGIGQISSEVPQNLSASRPQDRQFILSSKKLLLSDSGFYLCAWCRPGQGYEKLFFGSGTQLSVL.

The chain combines TRBV6-5 with TRBJ1-4; TRBD1 might be the D (5 bases). V lost 6 bases and J lost 4, with 12 bases in between. CDR3 length equals 14 residues. Germline assignment: CDR1 MNHEY and CDR2 SVGAGI. CDR3 nucleotides: TGTGCCAGCAGACCTGACAGCCTTAATGAAAAACTGTTTTTT. It encodes CASRPDSLNEKLFF.

A note on this clone: This same CDR3 is encoded by further DNA sequences in the sample. The rearrangement joins TRBV19 to TRBJ1-3; maybe TRBD1 (5 bases). V was pared by 5 bases and J by 0 bases, with 8 bases between. The CDR3 is made up of 14 amino acids. Germline CDR1 and CDR2: LNHDA and SQIVND (reference sequence). CDR3 in amino acids: CASSDRGSGNTIYF. Written as DNA, the CDR3 is TGTGCCAGTAGTGATAGGGGCTCTGGAAACACCATATATTTT. The full variable domain, rest sourced from reference TRBV19 and TRBJ1-3, is DGGITQSPKYLFRKEGQNVTLSCEQNLNHDAMYWYRQDPGQGLRLIYYSQIVNDFQKGDIAEGYSVSREKKESFPLTVTSAQKNPTAFYLCASSDRGSGNTIYFGEGSWLTVV.

V is TRBV7-9 and J is TRBJ2-7; perhaps TRBD1 as D (6 bases). Trimming cost V 7 bases and J 4 bases, with 17 bases left between them. From germline, CDR1 is SEHNR and CDR2 FQNEAQ (reference sequence). The CDR3 contains 14 residues. The CDR3 is CASIPYGGSYEQYF. DNA for the CDR3: TGTGCCAGCATCCCCTATGGGGGCTCGTACGAGCAGTACTTC.

The chain couples TRBV30 to TRBJ1-2; D is possibly TRBD1 (5 bases). Germline CDR1 GTSNPN, CDR2 SVGIG (reference sequence). V gave up 8 bases and J gave up 2 bases, with 15 bases separating them. The length of the CDR3 is 13 residues. The CDR3 bases are TGTGCCGGGCTCCGGGGCAGCAACTATGGCTACACCTTC. Its protein product is CAGLRGSNYGYTF.

The gene calls are TRBV2 and TRBJ2-7, with D unresolved. Germline loops: CDR1 SNHLY, CDR2 FYNNEI. CDR3 size: 15 residues. Between the trimmed V and J ends, which lost 8 bases and 5 bases, there was a span of 22 bases. CDR3 in DNA: TGTGCCAGCCCGGAAGTAGCTAATCGTGCGGACGAGCAGTACTTC. Its protein is CASPEVANRADEQYF. Filled out from reference TRBV2 and TRBJ2-7, the complete variable domain reads EPEVTQTPSHQVTQMGQEVILRCVPISNHLYFYWYRQILGQKVEFLVSFYNNEISEKSEIFDDQFSVERPDGSNFTLKIRSTKLEDSAMYFCASPEVANRADEQYFGPGTRLTVT.

The rearrangement uses TRBV19 and TRBJ2-4, with D possibly being TRBD1 (6 bases). Trimming stripped 3 bases from V and 1 base from J, with 13 bases between. Per the germline V gene, CDR1 is LNHDA and CDR2 is SQIVND (reference sequence). This CDR3 region has 16 residues. CDR3 in amino acids: CASSMPRGFAKNIQYF. CDR3 DNA sequence: TGTGCCAGTAGTATGCCCAGGGGTTTTGCCAAAAACATTCAGTACTTC.

The chain joins TRBV30 to TRBJ2-3; D may match TRBD1 or TRBD2 (5 bases each). The CDR3 totals 13 residues. V lost 2 bases, J lost 1 base, and 7 bases lay in between. Germline V lookup: CDR1 GTSNPN, CDR2 SVGIG (reference sequence). CDR3 sequence reads: CAWSSGRTDTQYF. Here the CDR3 DNA reads TGTGCCTGGAGTTCGGGACGCACAGATACGCAGTATTTT.

V usage is TRBV5-1 and J usage is TRBJ2-7; tentatively, D is TRBD1 (6 bases). The CDR3 contains 15 residues. Germline CDR1 SGHRS, CDR2 YFSETQ. With 4 bases removed from V and 0 bases from J, the gap between germline ends came to 14 bases. The CDR3 spells CASSPGQYSSYEQYF. The CDR3 DNA sequence: TGCGCCAGCAGCCCCGGACAGTACAGCTCCTACGAGCAGTACTTC.

The chain links TRBV5-6 to TRBJ2-3, with D tentatively TRBD1 or TRBD2 (7 bases each). V was trimmed by 3 bases and J by 6 bases, leaving 17 bases between them. Germline values: CDR1 SGHDT, CDR2 YYEEEE. CDR3 length: 15 residues. In nucleotides, the CDR3 is TGTGCCAGCAGCTCAAACCGGCAGGGGGGGGATACGCAGTATTTT. Residues: CASSSNRQGGDTQYF.

The chain is built from TRBV6-1 and TRBJ2-1; possibly TRBD2 for D (6 bases). The CDR3 is made up of 18 amino acids. In germline, CDR1 is MNHNS, CDR2 SASEGT. The V end lost 2 bases, the J end lost 4 bases, and 21 bases lay between the germline ends. The CDR3 reads CASSERRRDYHNYNEQFF. In DNA form, the CDR3 reads TGTGCCAGCAGTGAAAGGAGGCGGGATTACCATAATTACAATGAGCAGTTCTTC.

In its sample, this clone was seen once. V gene TRBV7-8 combines with J gene TRBJ1-1; D is undetermined. Looked up from germline, CDR1 is SGHVS and CDR2 is FQNEAQ. V lost 5 bases and J 0 bases, leaving 13 bases between the germline ends. The CDR3 extends over 15 amino acids. The CDR3 loop reads CASSPRFGLNTEAFF. CDR3 DNA: TGTGCCAGCAGCCCTCGGTTCGGCCTGAACACTGAAGCTTTCTTT.

The rearrangement uses TRBV30 and TRBJ2-5, with D tentatively TRBD1 or TRBD2 (6 bases each). This CDR3 has 14 residues. Trimming cost V 3 bases and J 4 bases, with 15 bases left between them. Germline V CDR1 and CDR2: GTSNPN, SVGIG (reference sequence). In nucleotides, the CDR3 is TGTGCCTGGAGACGGGGGCTCGTTGGAGAGACCCAGTACTTC. Its protein is CAWRRGLVGETQYF.

The gene calls are TRBV5-1 and TRBJ2-6; 13 positions agree with TRBD2. The CDR3 totals 21 residues. The ends lost 6 bases at V and 0 bases at J; junction bases unmatched: 15. Germline loops: CDR1 SGHRS, CDR2 YFSETQ. CDR3 bases: TGCGCCAGCACGACTGGTGATCGACTAGCGGGAGGATTCTCTGGGGCCAACGTCCTGACTTTC. This translates into CASTTGDRLAGGFSGANVLTF.

The chain couples TRBV5-4 to TRBJ1-4, with 12 bases identical to TRBD1. The V gene end was trimmed by 3 bases and the J gene end by 10 bases; junction bases not matched to a gene: 7. The length of the CDR3 is 15 residues. Germline loops: CDR1 SGHNT, CDR2 YYREEE (reference sequence). CDR3 sequence: CASSSGQGAPRKLFF. CDR3 DNA sequence: TGTGCCAGCAGCTCGGGACAGGGGGCCCCGCGAAAACTGTTTTTT.